These 19 T cell receptor beta chains came from one sample sequenced in a study of PD-L1 blockade in urothelial cancer. Time point denoted: pretreatment peripheral blood. Libraries were prepared by immunoSEQ multiplex PCR; TCRdb keeps only in-frame clonotypes and omits some of them. Of fewer than 75,000 clones listed, roughly 90% are singletons. The sequencing used PBMCs, collected around atezolizumab (anti-PD-L1) treatment. These receptors were taken from a man in his 70s with urothelial cancer.

The chain is built from TRBV14 and TRBJ2-6; 7 nucleotides agree with TRBD2. Germline V gene data show CDR1 as SGHDN and CDR2 as FVKESK. The CDR3 totals 15 residues. The ends lost 5 bases at V and 0 bases at J; junction bases unmatched: 1. The CDR3 DNA is TGTGCCAGCAGCTGGGGGGGCTCTGGGGCCAACGTCCTGACTTTC. This translates into CASSWGGSGANVLTF.

This sequence joins TRBV5-1 and TRBJ2-7, with D possibly matching TRBD2 (5 bases). The ends were cut back, 0 bases at V and 6 bases at J, with 13 bases in the middle. Germline CDR1 is SGHRS and CDR2 is YFSETQ. The CDR3 covers 14 residues. Here the CDR3 reads CASSLESGYSEQYF. In DNA, the CDR3 is TGCGCCAGCAGCTTGGAGTCGGGGTACAGCGAGCAGTACTTC.

This chain links TRBV10-3 with TRBJ2-3, with TRBD2 identical over 9 bases. This CDR3 is 16 amino acids long. Germline loops: CDR1 ENHRY, CDR2 SYGVKD. The junction had 9 bases not matched to a gene; V was cut back by 4 bases and J by 4 bases. CDR3 coding DNA: TGTGCCATCAGTGGATCCGTTACTAGCGGGTCAGATACGCAGTATTTT. Translating it yields CAISGSVTSGSDTQYF.

CDR3 nucleotides: TGTGCCAGCAGCTCGTCGGGACTAGCGACTTACAATGAGCAGTTCTTC. This gives the protein CASSSSGLATYNEQFF. V gene TRBV7-3 combines with J gene TRBJ2-1; 10 nucleotides align to TRBD2. The J segment lost 4 bases and the V segment lost 4 bases, leaving 7 bases of the junction unmatched. The germline V gene has CDR1 SGHTA and CDR2 FQGTGA. The CDR3 contains 16 residues.

The chain employs TRBV5-4 and TRBJ2-3; 11 bases fit TRBD2. Germline values: CDR1 SGHNT, CDR2 YYREEE (reference sequence). The trim removed 4 bases at V and 2 bases at J, leaving 3 bases unmatched. This CDR3 comprises 15 residues. The CDR3 nucleotides are TGTGCCAGCAGCCGGACTAGCGGGCTCACAGATACGCAGTATTTT. Translation gives CASSRTSGLTDTQYF.

This chain joins TRBV6-5 and TRBJ2-7; no reliable D call. Trimming removed 5 bases at V and 2 bases at J, with 10 bases between. The CDR3 has 13 residues. Germline V gene data show CDR1 as MNHEY and CDR2 as SVGAGI. CDR3 residues: CASSQHQAYEQYF. In nucleotides, the CDR3 is TGTGCCAGCAGTCAACACCAAGCCTACGAGCAGTACTTC.

V and J are TRBV5-5 and TRBJ1-2, with 7 bases that match TRBD1. The V gene's germline CDR1 is SGHKS and CDR2 YYEKEE (reference sequence). The CDR3 loop spans 15 amino acids. Germline trimming cut 0 bases from V and 0 bases from J; bases unmatched to any gene: 2. CDR3 sequence reads: CASSLATGSNYGYTF. Written as DNA, the CDR3 is TGTGCCAGCAGCTTGGCGACAGGGTCTAACTATGGCTACACCTTC.

This clone came up once. This sequence joins TRBV29-1 and TRBJ2-7, with 9 bases lining up with TRBD1. The CDR3 extends over 15 amino acids. Germline V gene lookup returns CDR1 SQVTM and CDR2 ANQGSEA. V was pared by 4 bases and J by 4 bases, with 11 bases of the junction left unmatched. The CDR3 DNA is TGCAGCGTTGCGGGGACAGGGCTCTCTCGATACGAGCAGTACTTC. It encodes CSVAGTGLSRYEQYF.

This clone was recorded once. The gene calls are TRBV25-1 and TRBJ2-1; TRBD2 is a possible D gene (6 bases). The V gene's germline CDR1 is MGHDK and CDR2 SYGVNS. Deletions cut 3 bases from V and 7 bases from J, with 13 bases between. The CDR3 is 14 amino acids. CDR3 residues: CASSDEPGTNEQFF. The CDR3 DNA sequence: TGTGCCAGCAGTGATGAACCAGGGACTAATGAGCAGTTCTTC. The full variable domain, in which reference TRBV25-1 and TRBJ2-1 provide the parts outside the CDR3, is EADIYQTPRYLVIGTGKKITLECSQTMGHDKMYWYQQDPGMELHLIHYSYGVNSTEKGDLSSESTVSRIRTEHFPLTLESARPSHTSQYLCASSDEPGTNEQFFGPGTRLTVL.

The chain links TRBV6-5 to TRBJ2-1; the D gene is possibly TRBD2 (5 bases). Germline values: CDR1 MNHEY, CDR2 SVGAGI. The CDR3 runs 14 residues. The V end was cut by 5 bases, the J end by 8 bases, with 16 bases between. CDR3 DNA: TGTGCCAGCAGTACCGGACTTGGGCGCGATGAGCAGTTCTTC. This codes for CASSTGLGRDEQFF.

V is TRBV10-2 and J is TRBJ2-3; D perhaps matches TRBD2 (5 bases). The germline V gene has CDR1 WSHSY and CDR2 SAAADI. Trimming left V 3 bases short and J 6 bases short, with 7 bases between. This CDR3 has 12 amino acids. This chain's CDR3 is CASSERGDTQYF. DNA of the CDR3: TGCGCCAGCAGTGAAAGAGGGGATACGCAGTATTTT.

The rearrangement joins TRBV29-1 to TRBJ2-5; 8 nucleotides agree with TRBD2. CDR3 length equals 14 residues. The germline CDR1 and CDR2 sequences are SQVTM and ANQGSEA. Losses at the gene ends were 6 bases for V and 3 bases for J; bases not matched to a gene: 9. The CDR3: CSVARPGLEETQYF. DNA for the CDR3: TGCAGCGTAGCAAGACCGGGACTAGAAGAGACCCAGTACTTC. The full variable domain, rest sourced from reference TRBV29-1 and TRBJ2-5, is SAVISQKPSRDICQRGTSLTIQCQVDSQVTMMFWYRQQPGQSLTLIATANQGSEATYESGFVIDKFPISRPNLTFSTLTVSNMSPEDSSIYLCSVARPGLEETQYFGPGTRLLVL.

This rearrangement joins TRBV5-6 to TRBJ2-7; the D is unclear. V gave up 7 bases and J gave up 1 base, with 12 bases separating them. The CDR3 has 13 residues. Germline values: CDR1 SGHDT, CDR2 YYEEEE. CDR3 in amino acids: CASGTTQSYEQYF. The CDR3 region has the DNA TGTGCCAGCGGCACCACCCAGTCCTACGAGCAGTACTTC.

This clone was recorded a few times. This chain connects TRBV7-3 to TRBJ2-2, with TRBD2 as a possible D gene (6 bases). The V gene's germline CDR1 is SGHTA and CDR2 FQGTGA. The CDR3 is made up of 13 amino acids. Trimming pared 4 bases from V and 7 bases from J, leaving 10 bases between. As DNA, the CDR3 is TGTGCCAGCAGCTCAAAGACTAGCGGGGAGCTGTTTTTT. Translated, it gives CASSSKTSGELFF.

The chain couples TRBV19 to TRBJ2-3; 8 bases fit TRBD1. The length of the CDR3 is 14 residues. Losses at the gene ends were 7 bases for V and 1 base for J; bases not matched to a gene: 4. The germline gives CDR1 LNHDA, CDR2 SQIVND (reference sequence). The CDR3 DNA reads TGTGCCAGTACTGTGACAGGGGGCACAGATACGCAGTATTTT. Protein: CASTVTGGTDTQYF.

J is TRBJ1-4 and V is TRBV7-9, with TRBD1 as a possible D gene (5 bases). The germline gives CDR1 SEHNR, CDR2 FQNEAQ (reference sequence). Trimming left V 0 bases short and J 7 bases short, with 15 bases between. The CDR3 has 16 residues. CDR3: CASSLAMGGSGEKLFF. CDR3 DNA sequence: TGTGCCAGCAGCTTAGCAATGGGGGGTAGCGGTGAAAAACTGTTTTTT.

The CDR3 nucleotides read TGTGCCTGGAGTGTAAGCAGGGGGCCAAACTATGGCTACACCTTC. Encoded protein: CAWSVSRGPNYGYTF. The chain uses TRBV30 and TRBJ1-2, with 8 bases fitting TRBD1. V shed 0 bases and J 2 bases; nucleotides not matched to a gene: 5. CDR1 is GTSNPN and CDR2 is SVGIG in the germline V gene (reference sequence). The CDR3 contains 15 residues. The variable domain in full, with the rest retrieved from reference TRBV30 and TRBJ1-2, is SQTIHQWPATLVQPVGSPLSLECTVEGTSNPNLYWYRQAAGRGLQLLFYSVGIGQISSEVPQNLSASRPQDRQFILSSKKLLLSDSGFYLCAWSVSRGPNYGYTFGSGTRLTVV.

This clone turned up a few times. The chain joins TRBV18 to TRBJ1-4; no clear D. The CDR3 runs to 14 residues. The V gene's germline CDR1 is KGHSH and CDR2 LQKENI. Between the trimmed V and J ends, which lost 2 bases and 7 bases, there was a span of 11 bases. The CDR3 spells CASSPEVFSEKLFF. Written as DNA, the CDR3 is TGTGCCAGCTCACCAGAGGTGTTTAGTGAAAAACTGTTTTTT.

The genes are TRBV9 and TRBJ2-1, with D perhaps TRBD2 (5 bases). The CDR3 is 15 amino acids. Germline V gene sequence: CDR1 SGDLS, CDR2 YYNGEE. V was shortened by 0 bases and J by 0 bases, with 7 bases between the two germline ends. The CDR3 bases are TGTGCCAGCAGCGTAGCGGGGAACTCCTACAATGAGCAGTTCTTC. Translated, it gives CASSVAGNSYNEQFF.